Listed below are T cell receptor beta chains from one sample, sequenced in a study of control samples from healthy donors and cancer patients. Profiled with immunoSEQ multiplex PCR; TCRdb holds only in-frame clones, not every one. The table shows tens of thousands of clones, with roughly 82% occurring only once. Input material: PBMCs. The receptor set was obtained from a man aged 60 to 69 with head and neck cancer. CDR3s include the opening cysteine and the closing phenylalanine or tryptophan. D genes are given only for firm matches. The size of a clone is reported for some rows only, either as once, few or many, or as a class for expanded clones.

d_gene	abundance	v_gene	j_gene	CDR3nt	CDR3aa
NA	once	TRBV7-9	TRBJ1-6	TGTGCCAGCAGCTTAGACTCTGGCCCACCCCTCCACTTT	CASSLDSGPPLHF
NA	NA	TRBV7-9	TRBJ2-5	TGTGCCAGCAGCTTAGGGGTCTTAGGAGAGACCCAGTACTTC	CASSLGVLGETQYF
TRBD2	NA	TRBV15	TRBJ2-1	TGTGCCACCAGCACAAGGACTAGCGGGACTGATGAGCAGTTCTTC	CATSTRTSGTDEQFF
TRBD2	NA	TRBV5-1	TRBJ2-7	TGCGCCAGCAGCTGGGGACGGGGGGACGAGCAGTACTTC	CASSWGRGDEQYF
TRBD1	NA	TRBV5-1	TRBJ2-3	TGCGCCAGCAGCTTTCGGACAGGCAACACAGATACGCAGTATTTT	CASSFRTGNTDTQYF
TRBD2	NA	TRBV7-9	TRBJ2-1	TGTGCCAGCAGCGACCAATTGGGGGGGAGTTCCTACAATGAGCAGTTCTTC	CASSDQLGGSSYNEQFF
NA	few	TRBV4-1	TRBJ2-1	TGCGCCAGCAGCCAAGATGGTGGGGGGCTGAAGACCAATGAGCAGTTCTTC	CASSQDGGGLKTNEQFF
TRBD1	NA	TRBV5-4	TRBJ1-4	TGTGCCAGCAGCTTGGAAAATCCGGGACAGGTCTCTAGAAAACTGTTTTTT	CASSLENPGQVSRKLFF
TRBD2	NA	TRBV3-1/TRBV3-2	TRBJ2-2	TGTGCCAGCAGCCGGGGACTAGCGGGAGAGGGTACCGGGGAGCTGTTTTTT	CASSRGLAGEGTGELFF
TRBD1	NA	TRBV5-1	TRBJ2-1	TGCGCCAGCCGGACAGGGCCCATGAATGAGCAGTTCTTC	CASRTGPMNEQFF
NA	NA	TRBV6-5	TRBJ2-7	TGTGCCAGCAGTTACTCGACCTTAAAAGCCTACGAGCAGTACTTC	CASSYSTLKAYEQYF
NA	NA	TRBV28	TRBJ2-3	TGTGCCAGCAGTTTAGGGGGCAGACTCACAGATACGCAGTATTTT	CASSLGGRLTDTQYF
NA	NA	TRBV6-5	TRBJ2-1	TGTGCCAGCAAGACCGTACTCCACAATGAGCAGTTCTTC	CASKTVLHNEQFF
TRBD2	NA	TRBV7-9	TRBJ2-1	TGTGCCAGCAGCCAAACTAGCGTACGGTCCTACAATGAGCAGTTCTTC	CASSQTSVRSYNEQFF
NA	NA	TRBV29-1	TRBJ1-1	TGCAGCGTCCCCGGGGCCTCTATAGGGACTGAAGCTTTCTTT	CSVPGASIGTEAFF
NA	NA	TRBV29-1	TRBJ1-3	TGCAGCGCAGACCTAGGGGGGACTGGAAACACCATATATTTT	CSADLGGTGNTIYF
NA	NA	TRBV4-1	TRBJ1-5	TGCGCCAGCAGCCACCTCTGGGGCAGGGGACCGCAGCCCCAGCATTTT	CASSHLWGRGPQPQHF
TRBD2	NA	TRBV11-2	TRBJ2-3	TGTGCCAGCAGCGCCCGAGCGGGAAGCACAGATACGCAGTATTTT	CASSARAGSTDTQYF
NA	NA	TRBV19	TRBJ1-2	TGTGCCAGTAGTATGGGTAGGGGTAGAGGCGGCTACACCTTC	CASSMGRGRGGYTF
NA	NA	TRBV5-6	TRBJ2-3	TGTGCCAGCAGCTTCGGCAGGCCTAGCACAGATACGCAGTATTTT	CASSFGRPSTDTQYF
TRBD2	NA	TRBV5-1	TRBJ2-3	TGCGCCAGCAGCCGACTAGCAAATGGTGGACCCTTCCTAGGGCAGTATTTT	CASSRLANGGPFLGQYF
NA	NA	TRBV19	TRBJ1-4	TGTGCCAGCAGTGGGCCGGCCGGGCGGGTTTTT	CASSGPAGRVF
NA	NA	TRBV28	TRBJ2-7	TGTGCCAGCAGTTCGTCAGGCACGGACTACGAGCAGTACTTC	CASSSSGTDYEQYF
NA	NA	TRBV30	TRBJ1-2	TGTGCCTCTACCGGGGCGGGGGCCAACTATGGCTACACCTTC	CASTGAGANYGYTF
NA	NA	TRBV6-5	TRBJ2-1	TGTGCCAGCAGTTACTCGGGTCAGGTCTACAATGAGCAGTTCTTC	CASSYSGQVYNEQFF
NA	once	TRBV30	TRBJ1-3	TGTGCCTGGGCGTCGGGGCAGAGCTCTGGAAACACCATATATTTT	CAWASGQSSGNTIYF
NA	NA	TRBV6-5	TRBJ2-1	TGTGCCAGCAGCCTCCATGTGGGCTATGAGCAGTTCTTC	CASSLHVGYEQFF
NA	NA	TRBV6-5	TRBJ2-1	TGTGCCAGCAGCCGGGACCCGTACAGTGAGCAGTTCTTC	CASSRDPYSEQFF
NA	NA	TRBV7-2	TRBJ2-1	TGTGCCAGCAGCTTTAGAAGGGGGCGCAGACTAGCCGCTTATAATGAGCAGTTCTTC	CASSFRRGRRLAAYNEQFF
NA	NA	TRBV28	TRBJ2-1	TGTGCCAGCAGTCCCGGACTGACCTACAATGAGCAGTTCTTC	CASSPGLTYNEQFF
NA	NA	TRBV2	TRBJ1-5	TGTGCCAGCACGATCGCTTATCAGCCCCAGCATTTT	CASTIAYQPQHF
NA	NA	TRBV18	TRBJ2-7	TGTGCCAGCTCACCACAGGACCCGGGGCCCTATGCCTACGAGCAGTACTTC	CASSPQDPGPYAYEQYF
TRBD1	NA	TRBV13	TRBJ1-5	TGTGCCAGCAGCTTAAACAGGGGGAGGCAGCCCCAGCATTTT	CASSLNRGRQPQHF
TRBD2	NA	TRBV10-3	TRBJ2-3	TGTGCCGCCGGGGGGAGCACAGATACGCAGTATTTT	CAAGGSTDTQYF
NA	NA	TRBV5-1	TRBJ2-1	TGCGCCAGCAGTCCCGTCACCCTGGCCTCCAATGAGCAGTTCTTC	CASSPVTLASNEQFF
TRBD1	few	TRBV12-3/TRBV12-4	TRBJ1-2	TGTGCCAGCAGTACAGGGGACTATGGCTACACCTTC	CASSTGDYGYTF
TRBD2	NA	TRBV5-1	TRBJ2-1	TGCGCCAGCAGCTTGTCGGCTAGCGGCTACAATGAGCAGTTCTTC	CASSLSASGYNEQFF
NA	once	TRBV2	TRBJ1-5	TGTGCCAGCAACCGAGACAGAAATAATCAGCCCCAGCATTTT	CASNRDRNNQPQHF
NA	NA	TRBV7-8	TRBJ1-1	TGTGCCAGCAGCTTCGGGTATGAGACGACTGAAGCTTTCTTT	CASSFGYETTEAFF
NA	NA	TRBV14	TRBJ2-1	TGTGCCAGCAGCCAAGGGGCCCTGGCGTACAATGAGCAGTTCTTC	CASSQGALAYNEQFF
TRBD2	NA	TRBV5-5	TRBJ2-2	TGTGCCAGCAGCTTGGGGACTAGTATGAGGACCGGGGAGCTGTTTTTT	CASSLGTSMRTGELFF
NA	NA	TRBV7-2	TRBJ1-2	TGTGCCAGCAGCTTCTGGATTTTCGGGAGGGAGGGCTACACCTTC	CASSFWIFGREGYTF
NA	NA	TRBV7-6	TRBJ2-5	TGTGCCAGCAGCTCCCGGGAGACCCAGTACTTC	CASSSRETQYF
TRBD1	NA	TRBV5-4	TRBJ2-5	TGTGCCAGCAGCTCGGGACAGCCGGGGGAGACCCAGTACTTC	CASSSGQPGETQYF
TRBD2	NA	TRBV15	TRBJ2-1	TGTGCCACCAGCATACTAGCGGGAGGGCCGGATGAGCAGTTCTTC	CATSILAGGPDEQFF
TRBD1	NA	TRBV10-2	TRBJ2-7	TGCGCCAGCAGTGCGGGGGGGACAGGGGCCTCCTACGAGCAGTACTTC	CASSAGGTGASYEQYF
NA	few	TRBV27	TRBJ2-7	TGTGCCAGCAGTTGGGAGAGGGGCTCCTACGAGCAGTACTTC	CASSWERGSYEQYF
NA	NA	TRBV19	TRBJ2-7	TGTGCCAGTGGTTTCAGCGGAACCCCAGGGCAGTACTTC	CASGFSGTPGQYF
NA	NA	TRBV29-1	TRBJ2-1	TGCAGCGTTGGTAACAATGAGCAGTTCTTC	CSVGNNEQFF
NA	once	TRBV6-6	TRBJ2-6	TGTGCCAGCAACCGGGACGGTAGGCCAGGGGCCAACGTCCTGACTTTC	CASNRDGRPGANVLTF
NA	NA	TRBV19	TRBJ1-5	TGTGCCAGTAGTATAGGATCCAGGGCCGGCCAGCCCCAGCATTTT	CASSIGSRAGQPQHF
TRBD1	NA	TRBV2	TRBJ2-3	TGTGCCAGCAGCGAACAGGGGGCCCCCACAGATACGCAGTATTTT	CASSEQGAPTDTQYF
NA	NA	TRBV2	TRBJ2-3	TGTGCCAGCAGTGAGTTAGGAACAGATACGCAGTATTTT	CASSELGTDTQYF
NA	NA	TRBV28	TRBJ2-7	TGTGCCAGCAGTTTGGTAGGCTTAGCCTACGAGCAGTACTTC	CASSLVGLAYEQYF